This is a list of T cell receptor beta chains from one sample in a study of T cell repertoires in cytomegalovirus infection. MiXCR, applied by TCRdb to the reads, yields one record per CDR3 protein. The sample shows 500,000 or so distinct CDR3 sequences, about 15% of them seen only once. Sample: CD8+ T cells from PBMCs. The source is a human donor in good health (CMV status not recorded). Some clones in this sample may be carry-over from other donors' samples. CDR3s include the opening cysteine and the closing phenylalanine or tryptophan. The D gene is left open where the match is weak. Where a row states a size, it is once, few, many or the class of an expanded clone; other rows omit it.

v_call	j_call	d_call	clone_size	cdr3_nt	cdr3_aa
TRBV20-1	TRBJ1-1	NA	NA	TGCAGTGCTAGACCTATGTTAACTTTCTTT	CSARPMLTFF
TRBV10-3	TRBJ2-3	NA	NA	TGTGCCACCTTCGGGGTCGGGGGCACAGATACGCAGTATTTT	CATFGVGGTDTQYF
TRBV28	TRBJ1-2	NA	NA	TGTGCCAGCAGTTTAACGTCGCCGGATGGCTACACCTTC	CASSLTSPDGYTF
TRBV20-1	TRBJ2-5	TRBD1	NA	TGCAGTGCTAGAGAGAGCAACAGGGGCTTTTCGACCCAGTACTTC	CSARESNRGFSTQYF
TRBV6-1	TRBJ1-1	TRBD1	many	TGTGCCAGCACCTTGGACAGGGGGGGGAATGCTGAAGCTTTCTTT	CASTLDRGGNAEAFF
TRBV27	TRBJ1-2	NA	NA	TGTGCCAGCAGTGATGGTCCGGGGGCCTATGGCTACACCTTC	CASSDGPGAYGYTF
TRBV30	TRBJ2-1	NA	few	TGTGCCTGGAGTGCTACAGGGTATGAGCAGTTCTTC	CAWSATGYEQFF
TRBV27	TRBJ1-2	TRBD1	few	TGTGCCAGCAGTCCCCGGGACAGCGACTATGGCTACACCTTC	CASSPRDSDYGYTF
TRBV2	TRBJ2-1	NA	few	TGTGCCAGCAGCGCCCCCGGGGCCCTCAATGAGCAGTTCTTC	CASSAPGALNEQFF
TRBV27	TRBJ2-3	TRBD2	NA	TGTGCCAGCGGTTCCCCCGCCCGGACTAGCGGGAGTACAGATACGCAGTATTTT	CASGSPARTSGSTDTQYF
TRBV27	TRBJ2-7	TRBD2	many	TGTGCCAGCAGTTTGAGCGGGGGAATCTACGAGCAGTACTTC	CASSLSGGIYEQYF
TRBV28	TRBJ2-2	NA	many	TGTGCCACCCTCCGGGCAACCGAGCAGAAGAACACCGGGGAGCTGTTTTTT	CATLRATEQKNTGELFF
TRBV6-6	TRBJ2-5	TRBD2	few	TGTGCCAGCAGCCCACTAGCGGGAGGGTTTCAAGAGACCCAGTACTTC	CASSPLAGGFQETQYF
TRBV30	TRBJ2-2	NA	NA	TGTGCCTGGAGCAACGGGGTTACCGGGGAGCTGTTTTTT	CAWSNGVTGELFF
TRBV29-1	TRBJ2-7	NA	few	TGCAGCGTCGGCGGGGCGGACCTCTTAACCTACGAGCAGTACTTC	CSVGGADLLTYEQYF
TRBV7-9	TRBJ2-1	TRBD2	NA	TGTGCCAGCAGCGTAGCGGGAGGGGTTTACAATGAGCAGTTCTTC	CASSVAGGVYNEQFF
TRBV29-1	TRBJ2-5	TRBD2	few	TGCAGCGTTGAGTCGGCGGGGGGCTATGAGACCCAGTACTTC	CSVESAGGYETQYF
TRBV28	TRBJ2-7	NA	many	TGTGCCAGCAGTCCTTTAATTCGGGACGGCAACTACGAGCAGTACTTC	CASSPLIRDGNYEQYF
TRBV7-6	TRBJ1-5	NA	many	TGTGCCTTCTCCGGGGGGGGGCGAAATCAGCCCCAGCATTTT	CAFSGGGRNQPQHF
TRBV19	TRBJ1-1	NA	NA	TGTGCCAGTAGTACGACAAGGCCGAACACTGAAGCTTTCTTT	CASSTTRPNTEAFF
TRBV7-3	TRBJ2-1	TRBD2	once	TGTGCAAGCAGCCCCACTAGCGGGGGAGTTTGGAATGAGAAGTTCTTC	CASSPTSGGVWNEKFF
TRBV7-4	TRBJ2-5	TRBD1	NA	TGTGCCAACATCCGGGACAGGTGGCAAGAGACCCAGTACTTC	CANIRDRWQETQYF
TRBV13	TRBJ2-5	NA	NA	TGTGCCAGCAGCCTAGAAGTCCAAGAGACCCAGTACTTC	CASSLEVQETQYF
TRBV24-1	TRBJ1-2	TRBD1	few	TGTGCCACCAGTGATGAGGGGGCGCTGTATGGCTACACCTTC	CATSDEGALYGYTF
TRBV12-5	TRBJ1-6	NA	many	TGTGCTAGTGGTTTGATATATAATTCACCCCTCCACTTT	CASGLIYNSPLHF
TRBV6-1	TRBJ2-7	NA	few	TGTGCCAGCAGTATCACGGGGGAATCCTACGAGCAGTACTTC	CASSITGESYEQYF
TRBV19	TRBJ2-2	TRBD1	many	TGTGCCAGTAGCCCTGACAGGGGGAGCACCGGGGAGCTGTTTTTT	CASSPDRGSTGELFF
TRBV12-3/TRBV12-4	TRBJ2-2	NA	many	TGTGCCAGCAGTTACGCAGGGGTCACCGGGGAGCTGTTTTTT	CASSYAGVTGELFF